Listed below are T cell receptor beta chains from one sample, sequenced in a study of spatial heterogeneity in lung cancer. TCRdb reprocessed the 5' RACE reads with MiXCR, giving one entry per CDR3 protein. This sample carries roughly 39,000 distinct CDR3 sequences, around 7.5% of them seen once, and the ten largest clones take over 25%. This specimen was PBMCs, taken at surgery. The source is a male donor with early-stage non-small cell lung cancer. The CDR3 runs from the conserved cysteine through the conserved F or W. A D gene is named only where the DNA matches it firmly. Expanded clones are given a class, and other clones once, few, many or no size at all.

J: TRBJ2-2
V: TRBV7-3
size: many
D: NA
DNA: TGTGCCAGCAGCTTAGGAGGTACTAGATCGAACACCGGGGAGCTGTTTTTT
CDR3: CASSLGGTRSNTGELFF

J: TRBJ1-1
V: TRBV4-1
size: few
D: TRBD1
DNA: TGCGCCAGCAGCGACAGGGGTAATGGTGTTTTCACTGAAGCTTTCTTT
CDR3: CASSDRGNGVFTEAFF

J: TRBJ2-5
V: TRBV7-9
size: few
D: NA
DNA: TGTGCCAGCAGCTTATCTGGAGAGACCCAGTACTTC
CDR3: CASSLSGETQYF

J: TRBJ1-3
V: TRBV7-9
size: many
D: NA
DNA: TGTGCCAGCAGCCGCGGGACACGTGGAAACACCATATATTTT
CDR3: CASSRGTRGNTIYF

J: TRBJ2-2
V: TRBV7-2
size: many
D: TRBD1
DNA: TGTGCCAGCAGCTCGGGACAGGGGGCGCGCACCGGGGAGCTGTTTTTT
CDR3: CASSSGQGARTGELFF

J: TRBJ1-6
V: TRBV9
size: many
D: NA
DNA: TGTGCCAGCAGCCCAGGGTCAGGCGGAAATTCACCCCTCCACTTT
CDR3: CASSPGSGGNSPLHF

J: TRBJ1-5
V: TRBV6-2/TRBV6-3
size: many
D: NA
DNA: TGTGCCAGCCAGGCCCGACAGCCTAAGAATAGAATCGATCAGCCCCAGCATTTT
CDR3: CASQARQPKNRIDQPQHF

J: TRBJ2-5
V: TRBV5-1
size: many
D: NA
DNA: TGCGCCAGCAGCTTGAGTGGACGCCGACAAGAGACCCAGTACTTC
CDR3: CASSLSGRRQETQYF

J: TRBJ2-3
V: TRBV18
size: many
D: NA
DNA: TGTGCCAGCTCACCACGGGGCACAGATACGCAGTATTTT
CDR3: CASSPRGTDTQYF

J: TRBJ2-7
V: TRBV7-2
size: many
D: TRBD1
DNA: TGTGCCAGCAGCTCTCAGGGGGTCGAGCAGTACTTC
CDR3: CASSSQGVEQYF

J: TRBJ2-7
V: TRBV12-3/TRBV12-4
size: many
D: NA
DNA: TGTGCCAGCAGTCCTCGGTTTGTCTACGAGCAGTACTTC
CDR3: CASSPRFVYEQYF

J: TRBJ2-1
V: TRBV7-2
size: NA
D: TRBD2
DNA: TGTGCCAGCAGCATTCTAGCGGGGGGTAGCTCCTACAATGAGCAGTTCTTC
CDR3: CASSILAGGSSYNEQFF

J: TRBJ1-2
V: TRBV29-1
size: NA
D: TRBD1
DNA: TGCAGCGTTGCGGGACAGCACTATGGCTACACCTTC
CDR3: CSVAGQHYGYTF

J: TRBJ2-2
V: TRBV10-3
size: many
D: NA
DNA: TGTGCCATCACCCGGGACCCCACAATTAACACCGGGGAGCTGTTTTTT
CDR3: CAITRDPTINTGELFF

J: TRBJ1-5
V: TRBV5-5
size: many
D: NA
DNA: TGTGCCAGCAGCTTGGAAGTGTGGACGTATAGCAATCAGCCCCAGCATTTT
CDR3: CASSLEVWTYSNQPQHF

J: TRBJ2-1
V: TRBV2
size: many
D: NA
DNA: TGTGCCAGCGTAGGAGGAGCGGGTGGGCATGAGCAGTTCTTC
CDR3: CASVGGAGGHEQFF

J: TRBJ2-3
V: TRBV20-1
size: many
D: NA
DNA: TGCAGTGCTAGACGTCGGGGGATCAGCACAGATACGCAGTATTTT
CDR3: CSARRRGISTDTQYF

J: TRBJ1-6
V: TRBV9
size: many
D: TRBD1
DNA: TGTGCCAGCAGCTTGGGACAGGGTGATTCACCCCTCCACTTT
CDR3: CASSLGQGDSPLHF

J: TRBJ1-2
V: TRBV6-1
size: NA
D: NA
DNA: TGTGCCAGCAGCAACCCCGGGACACTAGGCTACACCTTC
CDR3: CASSNPGTLGYTF

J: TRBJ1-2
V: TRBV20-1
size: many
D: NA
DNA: TGCAGTGCTAGACCAACAGGGAGGGGCTATGGCTACACCTTC
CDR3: CSARPTGRGYGYTF

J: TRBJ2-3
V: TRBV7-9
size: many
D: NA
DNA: TGTGCCAGCAGCGTTGGCCGGGACACAGATACGCAGTATTTT
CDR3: CASSVGRDTDTQYF

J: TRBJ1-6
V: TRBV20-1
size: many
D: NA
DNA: TGCAGTGCTGCCCCCCTTTCCGATTCACCCCTCCACTTT
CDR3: CSAAPLSDSPLHF

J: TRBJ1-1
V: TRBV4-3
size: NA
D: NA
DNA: TGCGCCAGCAGCCAAGATGGGGGGATTGGGCAGGGACCCACTGAAGCTTTCTTT
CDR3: CASSQDGGIGQGPTEAFF

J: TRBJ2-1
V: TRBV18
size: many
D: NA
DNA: TGTGCCAGCTCACCATTCGACAGGGAGCAGTTCTTC
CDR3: CASSPFDREQFF

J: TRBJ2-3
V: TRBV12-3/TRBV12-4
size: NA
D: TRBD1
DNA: TGTGCCAGCAGGCCGGGACAGGGGGCACAGGGGGCAGATACGCAGTATTTT
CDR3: CASRPGQGAQGADTQYF

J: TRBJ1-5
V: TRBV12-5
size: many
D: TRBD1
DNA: TGTGCTAGTGCCCGAAGACAGGGGGCTGGTCAGCCCCAGCATTTT
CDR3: CASARRQGAGQPQHF

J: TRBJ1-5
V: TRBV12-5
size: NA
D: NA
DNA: TGTGCTAGTGGTTTGGCGGACGTCGGGGATAGCAATCAGCCCCAGCATTTT
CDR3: CASGLADVGDSNQPQHF

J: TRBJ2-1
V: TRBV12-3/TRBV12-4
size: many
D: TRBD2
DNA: TGTGCCAGCAGTATTAGCGGGAGTTTCAATGAGCAGTTCTTC
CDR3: CASSISGSFNEQFF

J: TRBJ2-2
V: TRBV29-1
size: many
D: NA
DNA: TGCAGCGTTGCAGGAGAGGGTTACCCCGGGGAGCTGTTTTTT
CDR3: CSVAGEGYPGELFF

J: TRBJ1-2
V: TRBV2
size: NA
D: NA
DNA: TGTGCCAGCAGCCAAGGGGGGGCTCTTAACTATGGCTACACCTTC
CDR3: CASSQGGALNYGYTF

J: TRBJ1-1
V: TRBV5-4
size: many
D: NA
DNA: TGTGCCAGCAGCGCTTTGACAGGAAGTGAAGCTTTCTTT
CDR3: CASSALTGSEAFF